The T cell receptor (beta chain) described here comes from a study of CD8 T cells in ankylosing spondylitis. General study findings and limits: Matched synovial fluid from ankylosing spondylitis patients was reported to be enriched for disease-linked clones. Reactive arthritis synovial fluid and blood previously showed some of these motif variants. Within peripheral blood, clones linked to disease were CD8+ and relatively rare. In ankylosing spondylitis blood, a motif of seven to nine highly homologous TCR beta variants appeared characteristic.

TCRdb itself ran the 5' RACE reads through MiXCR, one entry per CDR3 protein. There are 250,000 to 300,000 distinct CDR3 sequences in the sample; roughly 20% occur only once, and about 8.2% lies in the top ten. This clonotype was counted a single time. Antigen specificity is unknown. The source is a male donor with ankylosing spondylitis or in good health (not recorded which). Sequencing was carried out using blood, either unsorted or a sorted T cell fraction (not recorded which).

As DNA, the CDR3 is TGTGCCACCAGTGATTTCAAGTTCACCGGGGAGCTGTTTTTT. This codes for CATSDFKFTGELFF. The chain is built from TRBV24-1 and TRBJ2-2; D is uncertain. V was trimmed by 1 base and J by 4 bases, leaving 6 bases between them. This CDR3 contains 14 residues. Germline loops: CDR1 KGHDR, CDR2 SFDVKD.